Listed below are T cell receptor beta chains from one sample, sequenced in a study of radiotherapy plus CTLA-4 blockade in lung cancer. Sequenced by immunoSEQ multiplex PCR; TCRdb stores in-frame clones only, minus some. The profile covers about 23,000 clones, with 60% to 85% appearing a single time and approximately 3% taken by the ten largest. The sequences come from peripheral blood, collected from a patient treated with radiotherapy plus ipilimumab. All receptors come from a human donor with non-small cell lung cancer whose response to radiotherapy plus ipilimumab could not be evaluated. The conserved cysteine and the conserved F or W are not part of the CDR3 here. D genes are given only for firm matches.

V	J	D	CDR3
TRBV9	TRBJ1-2	-	ASSGRGGPGYT
TRBV30	TRBJ1-2	-	AWSGARGNYGYT
TRBV9	TRBJ1-1	-	ASSVVGGNTEAF
TRBV2	TRBJ1-5	-	ASSASGRVSNQPQH
TRBV19	TRBJ2-3	-	ASSIDVRSTDTQY
TRBV19	TRBJ1-5	TRBD1	ASSIPPGQGSNQPQH
TRBV19	TRBJ1-1	-	ASKTGSANTEAF
TRBV6-6	-	TRBD1	ASSYKTGGYEQY
TRBV7-2	TRBJ1-5	-	ASSLYSHSNQPQH
TRBV28	TRBJ1-6	TRBD1	ASRTEGQGNSPLH
TRBV19	TRBJ1-1	-	ASSLVLTLTEAF
TRBV2	-	-	ASSDPQGGTYEQY
TRBV15	TRBJ2-7	TRBD2	ATSPQREYIYEQY
TRBV19	TRBJ2-7	-	ASSISASSYEQY
TRBV19	TRBJ2-1	TRBD2	ASSPSLAGGFNEQF
TRBV5-1	TRBJ2-7	TRBD1	ASSRDRSYEQY
TRBV29-1	TRBJ1-3	TRBD1	SAGQGMNSGNTIY
TRBV6-4	-	-	ASMSANAGTISYEQY
TRBV7-2	TRBJ2-7	-	ASSPHRDYEQY
TRBV30	TRBJ1-2	TRBD1	AWSFGQGTDGYT
TRBV6-1	TRBJ1-5	TRBD1	ASRLTGVQPQH
TRBV5-6	TRBJ1-6	TRBD1	ASSLRQGRFNSPLH
TRBV7-2	TRBJ1-6	-	ASSPSQGTLH
TRBV6-6	TRBJ2-3	TRBD2	ASSYGGGGTDTQY
TRBV11-2	TRBJ2-7	-	ASSLEPDSPPS
TRBV2	TRBJ2-7	-	ASSRVDDEQY
TRBV7-9	TRBJ2-3	TRBD2	ASSDWTSGTTDTQY
TRBV7-9	TRBJ2-1	TRBD2	ASSISGRAYNEQF
TRBV19	TRBJ2-1	TRBD1	ASSNRDRGWERF
TRBV4-2	TRBJ1-2	-	ASSQATPGGGNNYGYT
TRBV28	TRBJ1-4	-	ASSPYGGEGNEKLF
TRBV6-1	TRBJ2-3	-	ASSEHTSRTDTQY